These T cell receptor beta chains were read from a single sample in a study of OX40 agonist ivuxolimab in advanced cancers. Sequencing was performed with immunoSEQ multiplex PCR; in TCRdb, only in-frame clones are kept and a portion is missing. This table has approximately 22,000 clones, more than 75% appearing once. The material was CD4+ or CD8+ T cells sorted from blood, obtained in a trial of the OX40 agonist ivuxolimab. The receptors derive from an adult with an advanced solid tumor such as melanoma, head and neck, liver or kidney cancer. The CDR3 runs from the conserved cysteine through the conserved F or W. D genes are given only for firm matches. Not all rows give a size; the values are once, few, many and, for expanded clones, a class.

-,TRBV7-9,TRBJ1-2,-,CASSLDEGTYGYTF,TGTGCCAGCAGCTTAGACGAGGGGACCTATGGCTACACCTTC
-,TRBV4-1,TRBJ1-5,once,CASSQDGPAYSNQPQHF,TGCGCCAGCAGCCAAGATGGTCCAGCCTATAGCAATCAGCCCCAGCATTTT
-,TRBV5-6,TRBJ1-2,-,CASSSASGRIYGYTF,TGTGCCAGCAGCTCCGCCTCGGGGAGGATCTATGGCTACACCTTC
TRBD1,TRBV11-2,TRBJ2-7,-,CASRTGSGYEQYF,TGTGCCAGCAGGACAGGGTCAGGCTACGAGCAGTACTTC
-,TRBV9,TRBJ2-7,-,CASSVGASSYEQYF,TGTGCCAGCAGCGTAGGCGCAAGCTCCTACGAGCAGTACTTC
-,TRBV6-1,TRBJ1-6,few,CASSEAPGGTGTPLHF,TGTGCCAGCAGTGAGGCCCCGGGGGGTACGGGGACACCCCTCCACTTT
-,TRBV4-1,TRBJ1-1,many,CASSQTSQDTEAFF,TGCGCCAGCAGCCAAACGAGCCAGGACACTGAAGCTTTCTTT
TRBD2,TRBV6-5,TRBJ2-3,-,CASSQLAGGTDTQYF,TGTGCCAGCAGTCAACTAGCGGGGGGCACAGATACGCAGTATTTT
-,TRBV6-1,TRBJ2-7,-,CASILKQSTYEQYF,TGTGCCAGCATCCTAAAACAGAGTACCTACGAGCAGTACTTC
-,TRBV7-2,TRBJ1-2,-,CASSPRTTAYTF,TGTGCCAGCAGCCCCCGGACAACGGCCTACACCTTC
TRBD1,TRBV9,TRBJ2-7,-,CASSGGQGADEQYF,TGTGCCAGCAGCGGGGGACAGGGGGCTGACGAGCAGTACTTC
-,TRBV19,TRBJ1-1,-,CASSIVFGGLRNTEAFF,TGTGCCAGTAGTATAGTCTTTGGGGGTTTGAGGAACACTGAAGCTTTCTTT
-,TRBV7-9,TRBJ2-2,-,CASSPPVQANTGELFF,TGTGCCAGCAGCCCCCCCGTTCAAGCGAACACCGGGGAGCTGTTTTTT
-,TRBV19,TRBJ2-1,-,CASSIAGRSSYNEQFF,TGTGCCAGTAGTATCGCGGGGCGAAGCTCCTACAATGAGCAGTTCTTC
TRBD1,TRBV6-5,TRBJ1-4,-,CASSYGQAVSEKLFF,TGTGCCAGCAGTTACGGACAGGCGGTTAGTGAAAAACTGTTTTTT
TRBD1,TRBV28,TRBJ2-1,-,CASSFTTGGASDNEQFF,TGTGCCAGCAGTTTCACGACAGGGGGTGCTTCCGACAATGAGCAGTTCTTC
TRBD1,TRBV27,TRBJ2-5,-,CASSLWTGGLETQYF,TGTGCCAGCAGTTTATGGACAGGGGGGCTAGAGACCCAGTACTTC
-,TRBV5-4,TRBJ2-1,once,CASSFGDLLYNEQFF,TGTGCCAGCAGCTTTGGGGACCTCCTCTACAATGAGCAGTTCTTC
-,TRBV7-7,TRBJ2-2,few,CASSLSVNTGELFF,TGTGCCAGCAGCTTATCAGTTAACACCGGGGAGCTGTTTTTT
TRBD1,TRBV7-2,TRBJ2-7,-,CASSLATGGAINEQYF,TGTGCCAGCAGCTTAGCAACAGGGGGCGCGATCAACGAGCAGTACTTC
TRBD1,TRBV6-5,TRBJ1-2,-,CASSYEGGAYGYTF,TGTGCCAGCAGTTACGAAGGGGGCGCTTATGGCTACACCTTC
TRBD2,TRBV10-1,TRBJ2-1,-,CASRSGLPYNEQFF,TGCGCCAGCAGGTCGGGACTACCATACAATGAGCAGTTCTTC
-,TRBV6-1,TRBJ2-2,few,CASRDGAGELFF,TGTGCGTCGCGAGACGGGGCCGGGGAGCTGTTTTTT
-,TRBV2,TRBJ1-2,-,CAKLGGTYGYTF,TGTGCCAAACTAGGGGGAACCTATGGCTACACCTTC
TRBD1,TRBV5-8,TRBJ2-2,once,CASRLIRDRAYTGELFF,TGTGCCAGCAGGCTAATCCGGGACAGGGCCTACACCGGGGAGCTGTTTTTT
TRBD2,TRBV19,TRBJ2-3,-,CASSGQRGHTDTQYF,TGTGCCAGTAGTGGCCAGCGGGGTCACACAGATACGCAGTATTTT
TRBD1,TRBV2,TRBJ2-6,-,CASRPPRTGKTSGANVLTF,TGTGCCAGCAGGCCACCGAGGACAGGGAAGACCTCTGGGGCCAACGTCCTGACTTTC
-,TRBV7-9,TRBJ2-7,-,CASSLADRYEQYF,TGTGCCAGCAGCTTAGCAGACAGATACGAGCAGTACTTC
-,TRBV27,TRBJ2-7,-,CASSFHGTLRYEQYF,TGTGCCAGCAGCTTCCACGGGACACTACGTTACGAGCAGTACTTC
TRBD2,TRBV6-1,TRBJ2-5,-,CASSDLGGGPQETQYF,TGTGCCAGCAGTGACCTTGGCGGGGGGCCCCAAGAGACCCAGTACTTC
-,TRBV19,TRBJ2-1,-,CASSIVGGTNEQFF,TGTGCCAGTAGTATTGTCGGGGGCACAAATGAGCAGTTCTTC
-,TRBV5-1,TRBJ1-1,-,CASSREGNTEAFF,TGCGCCAGCAGCCGGGAGGGGAACACTGAAGCTTTCTTT
-,TRBV28,TRBJ1-5,-,CASSLRTENQPQHF,TGTGCCAGCAGTTTAAGGACGGAAAATCAGCCCCAGCATTTT
-,TRBV5-5,TRBJ1-5,-,CASSLDSSAGQPQHF,TGTGCCAGCAGCTTGGACTCTAGCGCGGGACAGCCCCAGCATTTT
-,TRBV7-2,TRBJ1-4,-,CASSLAITGTKNEKLFF,TGTGCCAGCAGCTTAGCTATTACCGGGACGAAAAATGAAAAACTGTTTTTT
-,TRBV6-1,TRBJ1-5,-,CASHYDGQLNQPQHF,TGTGCCAGCCATTATGACGGACAGCTCAATCAGCCCCAGCATTTT
-,TRBV7-8,TRBJ2-7,-,CASSPGSGAYEQYF,TGTGCCAGCAGCCCCGGATCGGGCGCCTACGAGCAGTACTTC
TRBD1,TRBV5-1,TRBJ1-1,few,CASSFGSGGFTEAFF,TGCGCCAGCAGCTTCGGGTCAGGGGGTTTCACTGAAGCTTTCTTT
-,TRBV10-3,TRBJ2-1,-,CAILNRANEQFF,TGTGCCATCCTGAACAGGGCCAATGAGCAGTTCTTC
TRBD1,TRBV7-8,TRBJ1-4,once,CASSEGAPKGEKLFF,TGTGCCAGCAGCGAGGGGGCGCCGAAGGGTGAAAAACTGTTTTTT
TRBD1,TRBV18,TRBJ2-7,-,CASSPDRSRSYEQYF,TGTGCCAGCTCCCCGGACAGGTCACGTTCCTACGAGCAGTACTTC
-,TRBV6-4,TRBJ2-7,-,CASSDSGGVLFF,TGTGCCAGCAGTGACTCGGGCGGGGTACTTTTCTTC
-,TRBV6-1,TRBJ2-7,many,CATRTLSGDEQYF,TGTGCCACCAGGACTCTCTCAGGCGACGAGCAGTACTTC
-,TRBV15,TRBJ1-2,-,CATSRATDGYGYTF,TGTGCCACCAGCAGAGCTACGGACGGCTATGGCTACACCTTC
TRBD1,TRBV7-2,TRBJ1-2,-,CASSLGTGGPYGYTF,TGTGCCAGCAGCCTGGGGACAGGGGGCCCCTATGGCTACACCTTC